These T cell receptor beta chains were read from a single sample in a study of T-cell reconstitution after alpha-beta-depleted transplantation in children. TCRdb itself ran the PCR reads through MiXCR, one entry per CDR3 protein. The data show over 550,000 distinct CDR3 sequences, roughly a tenth seen once. The input for sequencing was PBMCs from the stem cell graft donor, taken from the stem cell graft. The receptors come from a human donor who donated a stem cell graft to a child with acute myeloid leukemia. CDR3s include the opening cysteine and the closing phenylalanine or tryptophan. D genes are given only for firm matches. Where a row states a size, it is once, few, many or the class of an expanded clone; other rows omit it.

clone_size	d_call	v_call	j_call	cdr3_aa	cdr3_nt
once	TRBD1	TRBV4-3	TRBJ2-2	CASSPTTGGAETGELFF	TGCGCCAGCAGCCCTACGACAGGGGGCGCCGAGACCGGGGAGCTGTTTTTT
many	-	TRBV6-2/TRBV6-3	TRBJ1-4	CASSDGTATNEKLFF	TGTGCCAGCAGTGACGGAACAGCAACTAATGAAAAACTGTTTTTT
many	TRBD1	TRBV12-3/TRBV12-4	TRBJ2-5	CASSPDRGRETQYF	TGTGCCAGCAGCCCGGACAGGGGGCGAGAGACCCAGTACTTC
-	-	TRBV6-2/TRBV6-3	TRBJ1-1	CASRGRVSTEAFF	TGTGCCAGCAGGGGCAGGGTTTCAACTGAAGCTTTCTTT
-	TRBD2	TRBV11-2	TRBJ2-1	CASSSTSLAGVTPYNEQFF	TGTGCCAGCAGCTCCACCTCCCTAGCGGGAGTAACCCCCTACAATGAGCAGTTCTTC
few	-	TRBV3-1	TRBJ2-2	CASSQHPLPESSNTGELFF	TGTGCCAGCAGCCAACACCCCCTACCGGAAAGCAGCAACACCGGGGAGCTGTTTTTT
many	-	TRBV10-3	TRBJ2-7	CAISPGIKEEYF	TGTGCCATCAGTCCCGGGATAAAAGAAGAGTACTTC
few	TRBD2	TRBV2	TRBJ2-2	CASRNSGMNTGELFF	TGTGCCAGCAGAAATAGCGGGATGAACACCGGGGAGCTGTTTTTT
-	-	TRBV9	TRBJ1-2	CASSAPGRSDGYTF	TGTGCCAGCAGCGCCCCGGGGAGGTCCGATGGCTACACCTTC
-	TRBD1	TRBV28	TRBJ1-3	CASRRQGGTIYF	TGTGCCAGCAGGCGACAGGGTGGGACCATATATTTT
-	TRBD2	TRBV20-1	TRBJ2-3	CSAEGETTAGGIDTQYF	TGCAGTGCCGAGGGGGAGACCACGGCGGGAGGTATAGATACGCAGTATTTT
many	-	TRBV11-2	TRBJ2-2	CASSSRTGNTGELFF	TGTGCCAGCAGCTCCCGGACGGGGAACACCGGGGAGCTGTTTTTT
many	-	TRBV7-9	TRBJ1-6	CASSAQGSNSPLHF	TGTGCCAGCAGCGCCCAGGGGAGTAATTCACCCCTCCACTTT
many	TRBD2	TRBV12-3/TRBV12-4	TRBJ2-7	CASSPRPSGSSSYEQYF	TGTGCCAGCAGTCCTAGGCCTAGCGGGAGTTCCTCCTACGAGCAGTACTTC
-	TRBD1	TRBV2	TRBJ2-1	CASSEMPGQGGEQFF	TGTGCCAGCAGTGAAATGCCGGGACAGGGCGGCGAGCAGTTCTTC
few	-	TRBV4-2	TRBJ2-3	CASSQDGGATDTQYF	TGTGCCAGCAGCCAAGACGGAGGGGCAACAGATACGCAGTATTTT
-	TRBD1	TRBV3-1	TRBJ2-1	CASSHQTGARNEQFF	TGTGCCAGCAGCCACCAGACAGGGGCCAGGAATGAGCAGTTCTTC
many	-	TRBV18	TRBJ1-1	CASSPGPEAFF	TGTGCCAGCTCTCCGGGACCGGAGGCTTTCTTT
few	TRBD2	TRBV7-9	TRBJ2-1	CASTPLAGEWNEQFF	TGTGCCAGCACCCCCCTAGCGGGAGAATGGAATGAGCAGTTCTTC